This TCR beta chain was captured by sequencing in a study of blood T cell repertoires in COVID-19. The wider study: Researchers got acute and convalescent COVID-19 samples from the United States, Italy and Spain. Sample material is recorded as cDNA or gDNA derived from T cells, B-cell-depleted T cells, or PBMCs.

The CDR3 has 16 residues. V lost 1 base, J lost 7 bases, and 9 bases stayed unmatched. Per the germline V gene, CDR1 is MNHEY and CDR2 is SMNVEV (reference sequence). In the authors' workflow: Estimates of nucleated cell counts were drawn from the amplification of reference gene primers. Assay used: immunoSEQ multiplex PCR; TCRdb lists only in-frame clones, some missing. The DNA was the basis for D and trimming; V, J and clone size are from that table. Counted here are about 120,000 clones, about nine tenths occurring once; the ten biggest clones make up approximately 1.7%. The TCR comes from a human donor with active COVID-19. The donor label of this sample is uncertain. The chain has TRBV27 and TRBJ2-1, with 8 bases identical to TRBD1. Specimen: peripheral blood. In DNA form, the CDR3 reads TGTGCCAGCAGTTTATGGGACCACAGGGGGAGTAATGAGCAGTTCTTC. Protein sequence: CASSLWDHRGSNEQFF.